The clone carrying this T cell receptor beta chain was seen more than once but under ten times. The antigen remains undetermined. Template-switching 5'RACE yielded the TCR cDNA; a universal primer site and UMIs were added in the process. TCRdb independently ran MiXCR on the 5' RACE reads; one entry per CDR3 protein. The sample lists 350,000 to 550,000 distinct CDR3 sequences, around 19% occurring once. This entry is derived from a study of T cells after yellow fever vaccination. General study results and limits: Post-booster reappearance was seen for most primary-vaccination clones (around 97% CD4, around 91% CD8).

The J segment lost 6 bases and the V segment lost 4 bases, leaving 10 bases of the junction unmatched. The CDR3 covers 15 residues. The V gene's germline CDR1 is SGHRS and CDR2 YFSETQ. This receptor was identified in a man younger than 35 who received the YFV17D yellow fever vaccine. The V call is TRBV5-1, the J call TRBJ1-1, with 9 positions matching TRBD1. The starting material was PBMCs, obtained before the yellow fever booster vaccination. This chain's CDR3 is CASSMDRGSMAEAFF. CDR3 sequence (DNA): TGCGCCAGCAGCATGGACAGGGGATCGATGGCTGAAGCTTTCTTT.